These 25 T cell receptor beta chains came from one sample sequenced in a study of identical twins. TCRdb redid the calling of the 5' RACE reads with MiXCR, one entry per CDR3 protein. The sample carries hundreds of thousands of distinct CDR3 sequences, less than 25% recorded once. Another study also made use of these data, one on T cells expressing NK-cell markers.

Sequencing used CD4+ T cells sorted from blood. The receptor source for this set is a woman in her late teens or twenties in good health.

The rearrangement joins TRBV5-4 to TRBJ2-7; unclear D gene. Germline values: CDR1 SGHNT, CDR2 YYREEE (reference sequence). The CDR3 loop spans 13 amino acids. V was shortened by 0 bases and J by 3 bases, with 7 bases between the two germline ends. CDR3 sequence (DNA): TGTGCCAGCAGCTTGGAGCCTTTCTACGAGCAGTACTTC. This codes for CASSLEPFYEQYF.

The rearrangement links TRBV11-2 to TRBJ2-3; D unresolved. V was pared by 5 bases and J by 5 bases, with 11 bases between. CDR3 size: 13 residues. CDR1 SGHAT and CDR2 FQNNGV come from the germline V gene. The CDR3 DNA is TGTGCCAGCAGCCCGCAACACAGAGATACGCAGTATTTT. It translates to CASSPQHRDTQYF.

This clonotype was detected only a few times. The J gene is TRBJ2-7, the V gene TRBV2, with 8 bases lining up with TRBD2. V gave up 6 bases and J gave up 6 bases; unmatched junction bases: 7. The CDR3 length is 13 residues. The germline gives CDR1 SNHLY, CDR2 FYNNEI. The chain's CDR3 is CASRSERGTEQYF. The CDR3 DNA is TGTGCCAGCAGGTCCGAGCGGGGGACCGAGCAGTACTTC.

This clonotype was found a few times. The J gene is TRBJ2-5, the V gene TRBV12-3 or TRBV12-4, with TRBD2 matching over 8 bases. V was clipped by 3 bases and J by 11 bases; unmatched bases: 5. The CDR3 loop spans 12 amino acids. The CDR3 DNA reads TGTGCCAGCAGTTTGGCTAGCGGGCGGCAGTACTTC. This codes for CASSLASGRQYF.

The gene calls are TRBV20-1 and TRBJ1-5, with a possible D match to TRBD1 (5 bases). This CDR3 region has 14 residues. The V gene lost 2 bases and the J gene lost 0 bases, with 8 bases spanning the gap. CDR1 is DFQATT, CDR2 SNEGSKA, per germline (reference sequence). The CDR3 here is CSARRGLSNQPQHF. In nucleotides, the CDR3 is TGCAGTGCTAGAAGGGGCCTTAGCAATCAGCCCCAGCATTTT.

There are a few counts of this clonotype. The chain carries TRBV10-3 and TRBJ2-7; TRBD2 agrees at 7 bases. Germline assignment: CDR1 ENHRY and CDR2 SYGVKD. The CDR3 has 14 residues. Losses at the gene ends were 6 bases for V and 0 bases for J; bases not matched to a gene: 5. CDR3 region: CAIRPSGSSYEQYF. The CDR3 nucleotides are TGTGCCATCAGACCTAGCGGTTCCTCCTACGAGCAGTACTTC.

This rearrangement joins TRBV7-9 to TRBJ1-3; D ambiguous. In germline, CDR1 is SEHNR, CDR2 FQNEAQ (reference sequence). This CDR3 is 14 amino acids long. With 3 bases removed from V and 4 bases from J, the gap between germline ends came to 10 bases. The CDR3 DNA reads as TGTGCCAGCAGCTTCGCCCGCAAGGGAAACACCATATATTTT. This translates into CASSFARKGNTIYF.

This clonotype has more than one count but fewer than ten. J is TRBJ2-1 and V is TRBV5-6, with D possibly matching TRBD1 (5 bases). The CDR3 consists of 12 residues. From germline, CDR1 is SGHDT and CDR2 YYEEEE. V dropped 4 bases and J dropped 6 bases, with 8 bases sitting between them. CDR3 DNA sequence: TGTGCCAGCAGCGGTGACAGCAATGAGCAGTTCTTC. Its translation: CASSGDSNEQFF.

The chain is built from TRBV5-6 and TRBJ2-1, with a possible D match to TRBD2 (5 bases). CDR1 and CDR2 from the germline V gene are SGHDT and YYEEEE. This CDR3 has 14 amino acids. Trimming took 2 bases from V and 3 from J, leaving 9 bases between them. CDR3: CASSLVGNYNEQFF. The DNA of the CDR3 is TGTGCCAGCAGCTTAGTCGGGAACTACAATGAGCAGTTCTTC.

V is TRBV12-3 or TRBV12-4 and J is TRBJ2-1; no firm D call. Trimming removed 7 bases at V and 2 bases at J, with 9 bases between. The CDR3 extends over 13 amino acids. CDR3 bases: TGTGCCAGCACCGAGGCCACCTACAATGAGCAGTTCTTC. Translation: CASTEATYNEQFF.

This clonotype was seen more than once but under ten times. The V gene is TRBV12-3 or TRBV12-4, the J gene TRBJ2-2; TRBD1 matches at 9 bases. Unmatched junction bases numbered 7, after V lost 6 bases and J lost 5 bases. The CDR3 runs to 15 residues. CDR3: CASRTGTGWTGELFF. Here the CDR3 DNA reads TGTGCCAGCAGGACCGGGACAGGGTGGACCGGGGAGCTGTTTTTT.

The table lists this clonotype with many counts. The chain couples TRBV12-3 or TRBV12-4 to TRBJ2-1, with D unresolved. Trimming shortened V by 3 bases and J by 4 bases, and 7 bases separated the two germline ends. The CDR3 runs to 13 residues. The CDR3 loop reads CASSFKGYNEQFF. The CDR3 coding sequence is TGTGCCAGCAGTTTCAAGGGTTACAATGAGCAGTTCTTC.

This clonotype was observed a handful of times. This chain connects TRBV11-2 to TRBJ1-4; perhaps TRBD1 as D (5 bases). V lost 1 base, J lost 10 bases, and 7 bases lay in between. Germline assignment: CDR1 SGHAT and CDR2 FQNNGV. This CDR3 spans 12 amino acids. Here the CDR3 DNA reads TGTGCCAGCAGCTTAGTAGGGGTAAAACTGTTTTTT. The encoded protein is CASSLVGVKLFF.

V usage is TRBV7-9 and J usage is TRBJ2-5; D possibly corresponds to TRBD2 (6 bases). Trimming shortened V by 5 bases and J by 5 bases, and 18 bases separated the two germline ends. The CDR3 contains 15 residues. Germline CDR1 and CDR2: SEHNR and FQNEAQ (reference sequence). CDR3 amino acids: CASSEGLPSTETQYF. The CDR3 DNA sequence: TGTGCCAGCAGCGAAGGACTACCCTCGACGGAGACCCAGTACTTC.

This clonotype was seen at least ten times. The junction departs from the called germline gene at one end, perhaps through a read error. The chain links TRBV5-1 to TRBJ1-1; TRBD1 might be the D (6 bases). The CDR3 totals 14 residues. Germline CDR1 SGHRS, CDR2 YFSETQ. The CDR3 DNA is TGTGCCAGCAGTTTAAGGACAGCAAACACTGAAGCTTTCTTT. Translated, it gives CASSLRTANTEAFF. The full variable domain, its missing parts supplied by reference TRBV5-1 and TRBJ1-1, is KAGVTQTPRYLIKTRGQQVTLSCSPISGHRSVSWYQQTPGQGLQFLFEYFSETQRNKGNFPGRFSGRQFSNSRSEMNVSTLELGDSALYLCASSLRTANTEAFFGQGTRLTVV.

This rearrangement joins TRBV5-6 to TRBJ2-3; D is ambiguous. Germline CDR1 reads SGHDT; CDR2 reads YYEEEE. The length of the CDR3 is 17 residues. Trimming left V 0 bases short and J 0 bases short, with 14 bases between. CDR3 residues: CASSLAWAASSTDTQYF. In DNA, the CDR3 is TGTGCCAGCAGCTTGGCGTGGGCGGCCAGTAGCACAGATACGCAGTATTTT.

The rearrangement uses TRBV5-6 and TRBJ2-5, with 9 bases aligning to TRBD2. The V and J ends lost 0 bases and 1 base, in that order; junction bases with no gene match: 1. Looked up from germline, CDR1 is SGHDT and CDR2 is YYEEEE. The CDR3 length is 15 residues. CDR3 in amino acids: CASSLVSGGQETQYF. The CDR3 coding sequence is TGTGCCAGCAGCTTGGTTAGCGGGGGCCAAGAGACCCAGTACTTC.

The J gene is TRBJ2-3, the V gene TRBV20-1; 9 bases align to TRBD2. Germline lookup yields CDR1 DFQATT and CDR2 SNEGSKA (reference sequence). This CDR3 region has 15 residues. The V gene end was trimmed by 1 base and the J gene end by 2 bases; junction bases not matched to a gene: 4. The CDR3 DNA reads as TGCAGTGCTAGAGTAGCGGGGGTGATCACAGATACGCAGTATTTT. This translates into CSARVAGVITDTQYF.

The CDR3 sequence: CSVLGTLGRGTEAFF. The CDR3 coding sequence is TGCAGCGTCCTAGGGACCCTGGGGAGAGGGACTGAAGCTTTCTTT. The chain links TRBV29-1 to TRBJ1-1, with TRBD1 as a possible D gene (5 bases). Trimming shortened V by 6 bases and J by 5 bases, and 22 bases separated the two germline ends. The CDR3 runs to 15 residues. The V gene's germline CDR1 is SQVTM and CDR2 ANQGSEA.

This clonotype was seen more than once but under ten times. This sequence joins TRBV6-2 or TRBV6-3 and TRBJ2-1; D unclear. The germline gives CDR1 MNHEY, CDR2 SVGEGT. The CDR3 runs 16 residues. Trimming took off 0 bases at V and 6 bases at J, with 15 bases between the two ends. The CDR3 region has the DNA TGTGCCAGCAGTTACTCGACGGAACGAGATCGCAATGAGCAGTTCTTC. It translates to CASSYSTERDRNEQFF.

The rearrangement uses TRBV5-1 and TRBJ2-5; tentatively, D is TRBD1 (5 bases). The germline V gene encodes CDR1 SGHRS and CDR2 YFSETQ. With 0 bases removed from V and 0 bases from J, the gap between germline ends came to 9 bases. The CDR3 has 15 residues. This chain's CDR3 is CASSLGQLYQETQYF. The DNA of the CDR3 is TGCGCCAGCAGCTTGGGACAGCTGTACCAAGAGACCCAGTACTTC.

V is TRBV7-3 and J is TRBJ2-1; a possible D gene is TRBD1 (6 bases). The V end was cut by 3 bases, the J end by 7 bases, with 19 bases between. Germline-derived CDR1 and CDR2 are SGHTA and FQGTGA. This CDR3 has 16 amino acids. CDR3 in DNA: TGTGCCAGCAGCTTTTCGGGACACCTGACGGGGAATGAGCAGTTCTTC. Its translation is CASSFSGHLTGNEQFF.

The CDR3 nucleotides read TGCAGCGTCGCCCGGGGACAGGGAGAGACCCAGTACTTC. This sequence encodes CSVARGQGETQYF. V is TRBV29-1 and J is TRBJ2-5; 9 nucleotides align to TRBD1. V trimming: 6 bases; J trimming: 4 bases; junction bases outside the gene matches: 6. Looked up from germline, CDR1 is SQVTM and CDR2 is ANQGSEA. The CDR3 is 13 residues long. Based on the CDR3 plus reference TRBV29-1 and TRBJ2-5, the full variable domain is SAVISQKPSRDICQRGTSLTIQCQVDSQVTMMFWYRQQPGQSLTLIATANQGSEATYESGFVIDKFPISRPNLTFSTLTVSNMSPEDSSIYLCSVARGQGETQYFGPGTRLLVL.

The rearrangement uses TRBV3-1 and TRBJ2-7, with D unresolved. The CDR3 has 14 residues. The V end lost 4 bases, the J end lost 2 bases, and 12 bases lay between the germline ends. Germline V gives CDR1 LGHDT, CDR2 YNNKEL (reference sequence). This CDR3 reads CASSPRVGTYEQYF. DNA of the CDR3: TGTGCCAGCAGCCCCAGAGTGGGGACCTACGAGCAGTACTTC.

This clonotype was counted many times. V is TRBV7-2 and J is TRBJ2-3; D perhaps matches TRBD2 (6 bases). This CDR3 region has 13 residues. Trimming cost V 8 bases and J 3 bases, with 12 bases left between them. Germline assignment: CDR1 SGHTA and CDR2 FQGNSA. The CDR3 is CASGGFLTDTQYF. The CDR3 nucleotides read TGTGCCAGCGGGGGGTTTTTAACAGATACGCAGTATTTT.